The 2 T cell receptor beta chains below all came from one sample that was sequenced in a study of cytomegalovirus exposure and HLA in healthy donors (dated by TCRdb to 2015 to 2018). The library relied on the immunoSEQ multiplex PCR assay. For the multiplex PCR, a mixture combining 60 forward primers for TCR Vbeta segments and 13 reverse primers for TCR Jbeta segments was used. Sourced from immuneACCESS, this table was stored by TCRdb with only in-frame sequences that have V and J called. A share of the clones is absent; for the studies checked, an unresolved V gene accounts for under half, and the remainder has no known explanation. In this sample the table shows about 180,000 clones, roughly 75% of which occur a single time. The top ten clonotypes cover approximately 5.1% of the sample. Sequencing input: PBMCs. These receptors all come from a man in his forties or fifties in good health and CMV-seronegative.

This rearrangement joins TRBV5-5 to TRBJ2-1, with 8 positions matching TRBD2. The germline V gene has CDR1 SGHKS and CDR2 YYEKEE (reference sequence). The V and J ends lost 4 bases and 4 bases, in that order; junction bases with no gene match: 10. The CDR3 contains 16 residues. The CDR3 DNA reads as TGTGCCAGCAGCCCCCCCTTAGCGGGGCCTTACAATGAGCAGTTCTTC. Its protein is CASSPPLAGPYNEQFF.

The sample holds one count of this clone. The rearrangement joins TRBV5-4 to TRBJ2-2; a possible D gene is TRBD1 (6 bases). CDR1 and CDR2 from the germline V gene are SGHNT and YYREEE (reference sequence). Trimming removed 2 bases at V and 6 bases at J, with 8 bases between. CDR3 size: 13 residues. The CDR3 loop is CASSLTGSGELFF. CDR3 nucleotides: TGTGCCAGCAGCTTAACAGGGTCCGGGGAGCTGTTTTTT.